This T cell receptor beta chain was profiled in a study of blood T cells in healthy people across ages. Study results and limitations: Diversity was higher, and naive CD4+ cells more numerous, in long-lived donors than in aged donors. For the donors, CMV status was unknown and possibly confounded expanded clonotype changes.

This clonotype was recorded a few times. Its antigen is not known. Using a J-beta primer mix together with a sample-barcoded 5' primer, a second PCR was run for roughly 6 to 11 cycles. TCRdb independently ran MiXCR on the 5' RACE reads; one entry per CDR3 protein. The data contain about 1 million distinct CDR3 sequences, approximately 25% of them singletons. The CDR3 has 14 residues. Germline V gene data show CDR1 as DFQATT and CDR2 as SNEGSKA (reference sequence). These data also formed part of another study, on T cells of mothers and their children. From that second work: Reads obtained per mother exceeded 9.5 million TCR beta CDR3 reads, with approximately 3 million obtained per child. Relative to unrelated pairs, biologically related mother-child dyads exhibited marginally greater, non-significant overlap.

The chain recombines TRBV20-1 with TRBJ2-1, with D perhaps matching TRBD1 or TRBD2 (6 bases each). Input material: blood. The clonotype was recovered from a girl aged 2-10 years in good health. CDR3 sequence (DNA): TGCAGCGGTAGGGGGGCACGCTCCTACAATGAGCAGTTCTTC. Protein: CSGRGARSYNEQFF.